The clone carrying this T cell receptor (beta chain) appeared a few times. The protocol was immunoSEQ multiplex PCR, while the TCRdb copy is restricted to in-frame clones and leaves out a portion. Seen here are over 110,000 clones, approximately 85% observed once, and the top ten hold under 1.5%. This sample was included in a study of cytomegalovirus exposure and HLA in healthy donors. Study-wide context: It was reported in a later analysis that the 95 to 150 validation repertoires used the same platform as the approximately 690 first-cohort repertoires.

The receptor comes from a woman in her 30s in good health and CMV-seronegative. Sequenced: PBMCs.

This CDR3 reads CATSTGPGELFF. The CDR3 region has the DNA TGTGCCACCTCGACAGGTCCCGGGGAGCTGTTTTTT. The J gene is TRBJ2-2, the V gene TRBV28, with D perhaps TRBD1 (6 bases). The V gene lost 10 bases and the J gene lost 6 bases, with 12 bases spanning the gap. Per the germline V gene, CDR1 is MDHEN and CDR2 is SYDVKM. The CDR3 runs to 12 residues.